The T cell receptor (beta chain) under discussion was sequenced for a study of control samples from healthy donors and cancer patients. This clone appeared a single time. Assay used: immunoSEQ multiplex PCR; TCRdb lists only in-frame clones, some missing. Here the sample spans some 150,000 clones, 90% to 95% being singletons. Germline V gene sequence: CDR1 ENHRY, CDR2 SYGVKD. There are 13 residues in the CDR3. V gave up 11 bases and J gave up 0 bases, with 13 bases separating them. The receptor comes from a middle-aged man in good health. J is TRBJ1-1 and V is TRBV10-3, with a possible D match to TRBD1 (6 bases). Specimen: blood. The CDR3 nucleotides are TGTGCCCTAAGCCAGGGGTTGAACACTGAAGCTTTCTTT. It codes for CALSQGLNTEAFF.